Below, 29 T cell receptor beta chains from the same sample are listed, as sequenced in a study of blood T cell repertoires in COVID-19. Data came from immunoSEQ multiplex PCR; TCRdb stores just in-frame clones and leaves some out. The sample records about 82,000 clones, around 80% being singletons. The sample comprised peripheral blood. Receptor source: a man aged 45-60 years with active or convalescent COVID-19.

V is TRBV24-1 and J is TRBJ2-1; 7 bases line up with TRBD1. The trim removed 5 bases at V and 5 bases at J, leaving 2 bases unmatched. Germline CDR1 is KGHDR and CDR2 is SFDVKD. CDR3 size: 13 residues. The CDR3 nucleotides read TGTGCCACCAGTGGGGGGACAGACAATGAGCAGTTCTTC. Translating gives CATSGGTDNEQFF.

As DNA, the CDR3 is TGTGCCAGCAGTTACAAGGTTCAGGGTGGCTACGAGCAGTACGTC. It translates to CASSYKVQGGYEQYV. The gene calls are TRBV6-2 or TRBV6-3 and TRBJ2-7; D is perhaps TRBD1 (5 bases). The length of the CDR3 is 15 residues. Per the germline V gene, CDR1 is MNHEY and CDR2 is SVGEGT. Trimming pared 2 bases from V and 3 bases from J, leaving 14 bases between.

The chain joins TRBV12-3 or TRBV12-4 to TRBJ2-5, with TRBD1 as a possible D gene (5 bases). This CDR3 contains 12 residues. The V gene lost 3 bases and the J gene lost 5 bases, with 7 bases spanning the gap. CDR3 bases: TGTGCCAGCAGTTTGAACAGGGAGACCCAGTACTTC. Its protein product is CASSLNRETQYF.

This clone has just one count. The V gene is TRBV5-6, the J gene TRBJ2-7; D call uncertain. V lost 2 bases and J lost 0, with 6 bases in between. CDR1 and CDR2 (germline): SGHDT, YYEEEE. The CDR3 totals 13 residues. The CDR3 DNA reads TGTGCCAGCAGCTTAATGAGCTCCTACGAGCAGTACGTC. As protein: CASSLMSSYEQYV.

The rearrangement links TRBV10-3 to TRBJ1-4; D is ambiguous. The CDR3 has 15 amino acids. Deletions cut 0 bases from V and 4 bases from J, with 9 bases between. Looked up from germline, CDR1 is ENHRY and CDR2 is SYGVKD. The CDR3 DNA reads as TGTGCCATCAGTGAGTCGCGCCGGGTTAATGAAAAACTGTTTTTT. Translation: CAISESRRVNEKLFF.

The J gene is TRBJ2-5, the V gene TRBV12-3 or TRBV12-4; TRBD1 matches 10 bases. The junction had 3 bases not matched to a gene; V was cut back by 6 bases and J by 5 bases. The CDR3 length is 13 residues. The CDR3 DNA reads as TGTGCCAGCAGCCTGACAGGGGGCGAGACCCAGTACTTC. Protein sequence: CASSLTGGETQYF.

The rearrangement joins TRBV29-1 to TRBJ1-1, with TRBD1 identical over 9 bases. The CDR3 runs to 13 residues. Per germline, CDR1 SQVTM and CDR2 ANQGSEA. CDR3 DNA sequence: TGCAGTGGGACAGGGACGAGGGACACTGAAGCTTTCTTT. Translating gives CSGTGTRDTEAFF.

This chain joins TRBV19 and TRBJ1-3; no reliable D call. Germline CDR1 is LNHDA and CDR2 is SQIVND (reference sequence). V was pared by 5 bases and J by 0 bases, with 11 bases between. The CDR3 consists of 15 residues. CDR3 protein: CASSPGSFSGNTIYF. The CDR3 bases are TGTGCCAGTAGTCCAGGCTCTTTCTCTGGAAACACCATATATTTT.

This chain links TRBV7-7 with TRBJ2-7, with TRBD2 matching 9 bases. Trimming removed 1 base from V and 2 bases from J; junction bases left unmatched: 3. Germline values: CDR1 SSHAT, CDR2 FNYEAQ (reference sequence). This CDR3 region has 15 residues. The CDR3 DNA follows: TGTGCCAGCAGCTTAGGTGGCGGGGGGGCCTACGAGCAGTACTTC. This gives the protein CASSLGGGGAYEQYF.

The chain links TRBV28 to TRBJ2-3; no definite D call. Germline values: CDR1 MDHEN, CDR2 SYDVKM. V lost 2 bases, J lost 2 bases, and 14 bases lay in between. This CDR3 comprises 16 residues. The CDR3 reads CASSLTVSLNTDTQYF. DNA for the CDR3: TGTGCCAGCAGTTTAACGGTGAGCCTTAACACAGATACGCAGTATTTT.

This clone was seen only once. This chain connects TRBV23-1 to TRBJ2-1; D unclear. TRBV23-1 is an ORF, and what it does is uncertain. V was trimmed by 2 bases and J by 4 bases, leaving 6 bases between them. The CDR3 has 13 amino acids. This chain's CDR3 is CASSQRYYNEQFF. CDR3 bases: TGCGCCAGCAGTCAACGCTATTACAATGAGCAGTTCTTC.

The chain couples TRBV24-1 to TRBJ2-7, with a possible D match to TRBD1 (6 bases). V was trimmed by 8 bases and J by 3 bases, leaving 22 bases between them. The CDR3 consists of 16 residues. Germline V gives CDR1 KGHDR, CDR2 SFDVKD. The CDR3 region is CATTSDGTSFFYEQYV. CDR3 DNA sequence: TGTGCCACCACGAGTGATGGGACATCCTTCTTCTACGAGCAGTACGTC.

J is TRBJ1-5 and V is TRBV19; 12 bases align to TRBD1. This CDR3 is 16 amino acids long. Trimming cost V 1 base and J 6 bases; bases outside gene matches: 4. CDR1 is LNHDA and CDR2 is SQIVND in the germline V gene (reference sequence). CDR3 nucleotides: TGTGCCAGTAGTATAGCCGGGACAGGGGGCATTCAGCCCCAGCATTTT. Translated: CASSIAGTGGIQPQHF.

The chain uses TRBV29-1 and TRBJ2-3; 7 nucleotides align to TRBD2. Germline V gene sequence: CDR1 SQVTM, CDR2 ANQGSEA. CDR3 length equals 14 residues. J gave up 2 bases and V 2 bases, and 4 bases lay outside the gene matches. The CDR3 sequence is CSVEKAGNTDTQYF. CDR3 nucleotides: TGCAGCGTTGAAAAAGCGGGGAACACAGATACGCAGTATTTT.

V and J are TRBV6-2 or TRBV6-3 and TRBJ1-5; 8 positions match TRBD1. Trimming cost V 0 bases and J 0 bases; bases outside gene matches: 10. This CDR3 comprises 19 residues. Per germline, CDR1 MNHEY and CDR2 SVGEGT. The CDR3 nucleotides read TGTGCCAGCAGTTACTCAAACAGGGGGACATCATATAGCAATCAGCCCCAGCATTTT. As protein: CASSYSNRGTSYSNQPQHF.

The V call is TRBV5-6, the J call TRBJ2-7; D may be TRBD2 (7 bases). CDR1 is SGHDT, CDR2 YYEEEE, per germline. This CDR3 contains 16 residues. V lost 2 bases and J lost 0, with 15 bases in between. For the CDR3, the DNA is TGTGCCAGCAGCTTTCGGCGGGGGCCTCCCTCCTACGAGCAGTACTTC. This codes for CASSFRRGPPSYEQYF. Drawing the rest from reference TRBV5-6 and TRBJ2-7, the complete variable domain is DAGVTQSPTHLIKTRGQQVTLRCSPKSGHDTVSWYQQALGQGPQFIFQYYEEEERQRGNFPDRFSGHQFPNYSSELNVNALLLGDSALYLCASSFRRGPPSYEQYFGPGTRLTVT.

Here the CDR3 reads CASSMEVGSNQPQHF. CDR3 DNA sequence: TGTGCCAGTAGTATGGAGGTCGGTAGCAATCAGCCCCAGCATTTT. This chain connects TRBV19 to TRBJ1-5; the D is unclear. V gave up 3 bases and J gave up 0 bases, with 9 bases separating them. Germline V gene data show CDR1 as LNHDA and CDR2 as SQIVND (reference sequence). The CDR3 totals 15 residues.

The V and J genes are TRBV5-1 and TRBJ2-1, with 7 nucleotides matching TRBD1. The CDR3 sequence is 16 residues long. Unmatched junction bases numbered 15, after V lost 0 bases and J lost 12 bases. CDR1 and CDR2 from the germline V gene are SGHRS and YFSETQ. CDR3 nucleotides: TGCGCCAGCAGCTTGGATGTCCCGGGACAGTTAATTGGGCAGTTCTTC. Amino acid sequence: CASSLDVPGQLIGQFF.

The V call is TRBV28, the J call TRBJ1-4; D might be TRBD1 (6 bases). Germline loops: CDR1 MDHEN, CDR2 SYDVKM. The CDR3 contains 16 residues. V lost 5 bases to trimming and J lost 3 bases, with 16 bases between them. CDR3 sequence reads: CASSQLTGGPNEKLFF. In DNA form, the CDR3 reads TGTGCCAGCAGTCAGCTTACGGGGGGGCCTAATGAAAAACTGTTTTTT.

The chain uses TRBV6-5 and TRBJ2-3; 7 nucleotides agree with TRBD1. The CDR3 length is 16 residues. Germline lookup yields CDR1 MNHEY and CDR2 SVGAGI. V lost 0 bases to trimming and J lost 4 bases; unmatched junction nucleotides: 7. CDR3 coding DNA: TGTGCCAGCAGTTACTCGACTGGGCAGGGGGCAGATACGCAGTATTTT. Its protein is CASSYSTGQGADTQYF.

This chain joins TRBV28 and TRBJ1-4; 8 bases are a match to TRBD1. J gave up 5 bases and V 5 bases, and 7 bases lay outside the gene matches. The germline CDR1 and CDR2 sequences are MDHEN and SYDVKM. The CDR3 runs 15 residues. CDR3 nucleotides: TGTGCCAGCAGTACCCCAGGGGGCGGGAATGAAAAACTGTTTTTT. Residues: CASSTPGGGNEKLFF.

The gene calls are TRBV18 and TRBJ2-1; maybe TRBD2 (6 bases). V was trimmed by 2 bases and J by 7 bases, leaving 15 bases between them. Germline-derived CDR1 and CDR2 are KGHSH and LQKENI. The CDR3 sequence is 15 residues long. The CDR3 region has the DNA TGTGCCAGCTCACCAGGCGGGGAGGCAAGGAATGAGCAGTTCTTC. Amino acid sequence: CASSPGGEARNEQFF.

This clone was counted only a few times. CDR3 in DNA: TGTGCCAGCAGCTTAGCGGACGGGGGAGACGGTGGCTACACCTTC. Amino acids: CASSLADGGDGGYTF. The V call is TRBV11-2, the J call TRBJ1-2; tentatively, D is TRBD1 (5 bases). Trimming shortened V by 1 base and J by 7 bases, and 16 bases separated the two germline ends. CDR3 length: 15 residues. CDR1 and CDR2 from the germline V gene are SGHAT and FQNNGV.

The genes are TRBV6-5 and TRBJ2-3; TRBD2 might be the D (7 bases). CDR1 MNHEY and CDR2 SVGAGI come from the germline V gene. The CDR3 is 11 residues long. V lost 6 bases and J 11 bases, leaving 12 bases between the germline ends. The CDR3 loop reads CASSIGGGQYF. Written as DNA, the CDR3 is TGTGCCAGCAGCATAGGGGGGGGGCAGTATTTT.

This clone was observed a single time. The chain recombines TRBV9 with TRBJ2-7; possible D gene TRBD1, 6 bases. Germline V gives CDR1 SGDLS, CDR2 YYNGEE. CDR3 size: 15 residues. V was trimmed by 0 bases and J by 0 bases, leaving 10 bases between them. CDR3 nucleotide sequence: TGTGCCAGCAGCGTAGGTGGGGGCGTCTCCTACGAGCAGTACTTC. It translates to CASSVGGGVSYEQYF.

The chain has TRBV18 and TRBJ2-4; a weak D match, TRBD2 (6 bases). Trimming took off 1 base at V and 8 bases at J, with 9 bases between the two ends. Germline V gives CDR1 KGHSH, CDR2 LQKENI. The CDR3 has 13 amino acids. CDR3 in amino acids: CASSPQEGDIQYF. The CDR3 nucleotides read TGTGCCAGCTCACCACAGGAGGGCGACATTCAGTACTTC.

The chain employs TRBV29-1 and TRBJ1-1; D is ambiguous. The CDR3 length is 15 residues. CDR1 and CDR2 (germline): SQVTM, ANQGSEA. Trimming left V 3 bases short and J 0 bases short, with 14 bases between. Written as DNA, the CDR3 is TGCAGCGTTGAGACACTGCCGGTATTGAACACTGAAGCTTTCTTT. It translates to CSVETLPVLNTEAFF.

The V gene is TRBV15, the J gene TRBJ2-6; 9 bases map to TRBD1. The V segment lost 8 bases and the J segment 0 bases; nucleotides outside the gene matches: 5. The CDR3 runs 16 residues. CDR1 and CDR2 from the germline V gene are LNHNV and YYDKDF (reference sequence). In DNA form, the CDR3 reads TGTGCCACCGGACAGGGGCGCTCCTCTGGGGCCAACGTCCTGACTTTC. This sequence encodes CATGQGRSSGANVLTF.

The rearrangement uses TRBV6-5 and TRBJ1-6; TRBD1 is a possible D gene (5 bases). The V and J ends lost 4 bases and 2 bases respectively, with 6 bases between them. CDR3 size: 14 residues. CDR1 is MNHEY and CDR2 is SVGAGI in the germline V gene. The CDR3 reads CASSSGTYNSPLHF. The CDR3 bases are TGTGCCAGCAGTTCAGGGACCTATAATTCACCCCTCCACTTT.